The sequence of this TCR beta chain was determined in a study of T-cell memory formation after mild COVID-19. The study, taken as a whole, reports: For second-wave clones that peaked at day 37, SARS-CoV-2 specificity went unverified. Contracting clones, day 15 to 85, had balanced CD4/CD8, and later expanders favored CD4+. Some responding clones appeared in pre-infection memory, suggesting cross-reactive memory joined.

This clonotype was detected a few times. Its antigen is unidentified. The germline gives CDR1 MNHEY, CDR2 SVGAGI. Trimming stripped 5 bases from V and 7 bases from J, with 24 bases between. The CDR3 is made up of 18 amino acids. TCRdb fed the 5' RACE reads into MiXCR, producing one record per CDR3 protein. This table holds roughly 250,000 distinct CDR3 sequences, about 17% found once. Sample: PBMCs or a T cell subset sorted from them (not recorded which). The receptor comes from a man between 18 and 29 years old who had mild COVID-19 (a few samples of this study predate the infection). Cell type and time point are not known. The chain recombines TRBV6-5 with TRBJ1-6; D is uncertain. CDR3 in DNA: TGTGCCAGCAGTCAGAAGGCCCAGGTTCCTACTCGAAATTCACCCCTCCACTTT. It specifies CASSQKAQVPTRNSPLHF.